Below are 6 T cell receptor beta chains sequenced from a single sample in a study of T cell responses to AZD1222 COVID-19 vaccine. This table comes from immunoSEQ multiplex PCR, and its TCRdb copy is limited to in-frame clones, with some not included. The sample contains about 64,000 clones, about nine tenths of which appear only once. Specimen: peripheral blood, collected 28 days after the second dose of the MenACWY control vaccine. These receptors were taken from an adult who received the MenACWY meningococcal vaccine as a control.

A single count supports this clone. In DNA form, the CDR3 reads TGTGCCAGCAGCCGGTCGGGGACAGGGGCTGGCAATCAGCCCCAGCATTTT. Translating it yields CASSRSGTGAGNQPQHF. The genes are TRBV2 and TRBJ1-5; 10 nucleotides match TRBD1. The J segment lost 2 bases and the V segment lost 6 bases, leaving 10 bases of the junction unmatched. In germline, CDR1 is SNHLY, CDR2 FYNNEI. The CDR3 is 17 residues long.

This chain links TRBV5-8 with TRBJ1-4, with D possibly TRBD1 on 5 matching bases. V was trimmed by 2 bases and J by 8 bases, leaving 13 bases between them. CDR1 and CDR2 (germline): SGHTS, YDEGEE. The CDR3 loop spans 14 amino acids. This chain's CDR3 is CASSFGTGKEKLFF. CDR3 coding DNA: TGTGCCAGCAGCTTCGGGACGGGGAAAGAAAAACTGTTTTTT. The full variable domain, completed using reference TRBV5-8 and TRBJ1-4, is EAGVTQSPTHLIKTRGQQATLRCSPISGHTSVYWYQQALGLGLQFLLWYDEGEERNRGNFPPRFSGRQFPNYSSELNVNALELEDSALYLCASSFGTGKEKLFFGSGTQLSVL.

The chain couples TRBV19 to TRBJ1-1, with D possibly TRBD1 on 5 matching bases. Germline V CDR1 and CDR2: LNHDA, SQIVND (reference sequence). The length of the CDR3 is 13 residues. V gave up 5 bases and J gave up 8 bases, with 15 bases separating them. The CDR3 DNA follows: TGTGCCAGTAGTGAGGGACGGTGGAGGGAAGCTTTCTTT. Translated: CASSEGRWREAFF.

The chain joins TRBV24-1 to TRBJ1-2, with D unclear. Germline loops: CDR1 KGHDR, CDR2 SFDVKD. The V gene lost 0 bases and the J gene lost 7 bases, with 5 bases spanning the gap. The CDR3 length is 12 residues. CDR3 sequence (DNA): TGTGCCACCAGTGATTTGGACGGTGGCTACACCTTC. Protein product: CATSDLDGGYTF.

The chain employs TRBV24-1 and TRBJ2-1; 7 positions agree with TRBD2. Germline V gene sequence: CDR1 KGHDR, CDR2 SFDVKD. This CDR3 is built from 14 residues. V shed 1 base, J shed 6 bases, and the junction held 2 bases outside the gene matches. CDR3 amino acids: CATSDFGGGNEQFF. CDR3 bases: TGTGCCACCAGTGATTTTGGCGGGGGCAATGAGCAGTTCTTC.

The table lists this clone with a count of one. The chain has TRBV5-1 and TRBJ2-3; D ambiguous. This CDR3 has 15 amino acids. CDR1 and CDR2 (germline): SGHRS, YFSETQ. V lost 0 bases to trimming and J lost 8 bases, with 16 bases between them. CDR3 sequence (DNA): TGCGCCAGCAGCTTGGAGCCGGGCCTAGGTGGTACGCAGTATTTT. It encodes CASSLEPGLGGTQYF. Full variable domain (rest looked up from reference TRBV5-1 and TRBJ2-3): KAGVTQTPRYLIKTRGQQVTLSCSPISGHRSVSWYQQTPGQGLQFLFEYFSETQRNKGNFPGRFSGRQFSNSRSEMNVSTLELGDSALYLCASSLEPGLGGTQYFGPGTRLTVL.